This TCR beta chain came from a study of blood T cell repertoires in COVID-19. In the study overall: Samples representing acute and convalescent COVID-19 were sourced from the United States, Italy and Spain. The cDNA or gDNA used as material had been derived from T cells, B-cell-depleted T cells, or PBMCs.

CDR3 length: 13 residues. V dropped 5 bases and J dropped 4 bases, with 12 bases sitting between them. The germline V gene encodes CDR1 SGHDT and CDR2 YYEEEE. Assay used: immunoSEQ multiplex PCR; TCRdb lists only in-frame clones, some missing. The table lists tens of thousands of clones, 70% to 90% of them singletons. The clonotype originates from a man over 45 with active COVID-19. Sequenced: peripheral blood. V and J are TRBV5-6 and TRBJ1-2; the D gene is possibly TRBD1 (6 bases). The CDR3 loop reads CASRLTGSYGYTF. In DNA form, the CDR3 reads TGTGCCAGCAGACTGACAGGCAGCTATGGCTACACCTTC.